A single sample gave rise to the 30 T cell receptor beta chains below, sequenced in a study of T-cell reconstitution after alpha-beta-depleted transplantation in children. Construction of the TCRbeta library involved unique molecular identifiers. A single record per CDR3 protein comes from TCRdb applying MiXCR to the PCR reads. The table has about 300,000 distinct CDR3 sequences, roughly 7.8% seen once. Their target antigens are unknown. Study-level results: T-cell counts and diversity were attributed mostly to newly produced T cells one year after transplant.

The input for sequencing was peripheral blood, taken 360 days after TCRalphabeta/CD19-depleted stem cell transplant. The source is a female patient between 2 and 15 years old who had a stem cell transplant for Fanconi anemia, so the T cells may come from the graft donor.

This clonotype was detected only a few times. A read error is possible here, since a much larger clone lies one base away. This sequence joins TRBV2 and TRBJ1-5, with D perhaps TRBD1 (5 bases). The germline gives CDR1 SNHLY, CDR2 FYNNEI. The CDR3 sequence is 18 residues long. CDR3 residues: CAISFRGPNLYSNQPQHF. The CDR3 region has the DNA TGTGCCATCAGTTTCCGGGGACCGAACTTATATAGCAATCAGCCCCAGCATTTT.

This clonotype was detected ten times or more. The genes are TRBV10-3 and TRBJ2-1; TRBD1 aligns across 8 bases. The germline V gene has CDR1 ENHRY and CDR2 SYGVKD. The CDR3 extends over 15 amino acids. V gave up 11 bases and J gave up 7 bases; unmatched junction bases: 16. DNA of the CDR3: TGTGCCCCTGCTCGGGACAGGAGGGCCCCGAATGAGCAGTTCTTC. Translated, it gives CAPARDRRAPNEQFF.

This clonotype has a count of ten or more. The J gene is TRBJ2-1, the V gene TRBV2, with 7 bases lining up with TRBD2. Germline V gene lookup returns CDR1 SNHLY and CDR2 FYNNEI. This CDR3 spans 13 amino acids. V was clipped by 6 bases and J by 6 bases; unmatched bases: 5. The CDR3 loop is CASRREGRNEQFF. The CDR3, as DNA: TGTGCCAGCAGAAGGGAGGGCCGCAATGAGCAGTTCTTC. The full variable domain, completed using reference TRBV2 and TRBJ2-1, is EPEVTQTPSHQVTQMGQEVILRCVPISNHLYFYWYRQILGQKVEFLVSFYNNEISEKSEIFDDQFSVERPDGSNFTLKIRSTKLEDSAMYFCASRREGRNEQFFGPGTRLTVL.

This clonotype appeared many times. The DNA of the CDR3 is TGTGCCAGCAGTTACTCGATGGCTGGTCGGGAGACCCAGTACTTC. It is translated as CASSYSMAGRETQYF. This rearrangement joins TRBV6-2 or TRBV6-3 to TRBJ2-5; unclear D gene. Trimming removed 0 bases from V and 5 bases from J, with 13 bases in between. Germline CDR1 is MNHEY and CDR2 is SVGEGT. This CDR3 has 15 residues.

This clonotype appeared many times. V gene TRBV5-1 combines with J gene TRBJ1-1; TRBD1 might be the D (6 bases). CDR3 length: 14 residues. The germline CDR1 and CDR2 sequences are SGHRS and YFSETQ. The ends were cut back, 0 bases at V and 3 bases at J, with 9 bases in the middle. The chain's CDR3 is CASSLGAGDTEAFF. In DNA, the CDR3 is TGCGCCAGCAGCTTGGGGGCAGGGGACACTGAAGCTTTCTTT.

The rearrangement uses TRBV20-1 and TRBJ1-1; D may be TRBD1 (6 bases). The CDR3 length is 18 residues. Looked up from germline, CDR1 is DFQATT and CDR2 is SNEGSKA (reference sequence). Trimming took 0 bases from V and 0 from J, leaving 20 bases between them. CDR3: CSARDLGAGTNMNTEAFF. In DNA, the CDR3 is TGCAGTGCTAGAGATTTAGGGGCCGGGACAAACATGAACACTGAAGCTTTCTTT.

This clonotype was observed a handful of times. The gene calls are TRBV3-1 and TRBJ2-5; a possible D gene is TRBD1 (5 bases). The CDR3 covers 12 residues. Germline V gives CDR1 LGHDT, CDR2 YNNKEL (reference sequence). Trimming stripped 4 bases from V and 7 bases from J, with 10 bases between. CDR3 protein: CASSPFRGTQYF. In DNA form, the CDR3 reads TGTGCCAGCAGCCCATTTAGGGGGACCCAGTACTTC.

There are many counts of this clonotype. V gene TRBV5-1 combines with J gene TRBJ1-2, with TRBD1 matching over 8 bases. Unmatched junction bases numbered 2, after V lost 0 bases and J lost 1 base. The CDR3 runs to 15 residues. Per the germline V gene, CDR1 is SGHRS and CDR2 is YFSETQ. The chain's CDR3 is CASSLGTGINYGYTF. The CDR3 DNA follows: TGCGCCAGCAGCTTGGGGACAGGGATTAACTATGGCTACACCTTC.

This clonotype came up many times. The CDR3 DNA follows: TGTGCCAGCAGTTTTCTGACAGCCAGGGACTATGGCTACACCTTC. Translated, it gives CASSFLTARDYGYTF. The chain couples TRBV28 to TRBJ1-2, with D possibly TRBD1 on 5 matching bases. V was pared by 3 bases and J by 3 bases, with 14 bases between. The CDR3 loop spans 15 amino acids. CDR1 and CDR2 (germline): MDHEN, SYDVKM.

This clonotype was found many times. J is TRBJ1-4 and V is TRBV7-6, with a weak D call TRBD1 (5 bases). Germline loops: CDR1 SGHVS, CDR2 FNYEAQ. Trimming took off 5 bases at V and 6 bases at J, with 16 bases between the two ends. The CDR3 runs 15 residues. Here the CDR3 DNA reads TGTGCCAGCAGCGAGGGACTGCGGTCCCATGAAAAACTGTTTTTT. Amino acid sequence: CASSEGLRSHEKLFF. Variable domain in full (rest from reference TRBV7-6 and TRBJ1-4): GAGVSQSPRYKVTKRGQDVALRCDPISGHVSLYWYRQALGQGPEFLTYFNYEAQQDKSGLPNDRFSAERPEGSISTLTIQRTEQRDSAMYRCASSEGLRSHEKLFFGSGTQLSVL.

The sample holds a few counts of this clonotype. This chain uses TRBV2 with TRBJ2-3; D might be TRBD2 (6 bases). This CDR3 has 16 residues. Germline loops: CDR1 SNHLY, CDR2 FYNNEI. V shed 5 bases and J shed 2 bases, with 17 bases lying between them. The CDR3 region has the DNA TGTGCCAGCAGTAGGGAGGACGGAATATCCACAGATACGCAGTATTTT. Residues: CASSREDGISTDTQYF.

This clonotype was found a few times. This chain links TRBV12-3 or TRBV12-4 with TRBJ2-2, with D perhaps matching TRBD2 (6 bases). There are 18 residues in the CDR3. The V end lost 5 bases, the J end lost 5 bases, and 24 bases lay between the germline ends. The chain's CDR3 is CASSPGAVAGRRTGELFF. The CDR3 nucleotides read TGTGCCAGCAGTCCCGGGGCGGTGGCGGGAAGACGGACCGGGGAGCTGTTTTTT.

On this clonotype itself: A much larger clone lies one base from this, so it may be a read error. The chain recombines TRBV20-1 with TRBJ2-1; D is ambiguous. The CDR3 is 15 residues long. CDR1 DFQATT and CDR2 SNEGSKA come from the germline V gene (reference sequence). CDR3 DNA sequence: TGCGGTGCTAGAACGGTCGCAGAAGCCTACAATGAGCAGTTCTTC. It codes for CGARTVAEAYNEQFF.

This clonotype turned up a few times. The chain has TRBV9 and TRBJ2-6; no reliable D call. The CDR3 covers 15 residues. V lost 2 bases to trimming and J lost 0 bases, with 6 bases between them. Per germline, CDR1 SGDLS and CDR2 YYNGEE. This CDR3 reads CASSVTSSGANVLTF. DNA of the CDR3: TGTGCCAGCAGCGTCACGAGCTCTGGGGCCAACGTCCTGACTTTC.

This chain links TRBV28 with TRBJ2-1; D not certain. The CDR3 is 11 amino acids. Deletions cut 4 bases from V and 16 bases from J, with 14 bases between. Germline loops: CDR1 MDHEN, CDR2 SYDVKM. CDR3 loop: CASSSGPSIFF. CDR3 nucleotide sequence: TGTGCCAGCAGTTCTGGACCCTCAATCTTCTTC. The full variable domain, its missing parts supplied by reference TRBV28 and TRBJ2-1, is DVKVTQSSRYLVKRTGEKVFLECVQDMDHENMFWYRQDPGLGLRLIYFSYDVKMKEKGDIPEGYSVSREKKERFSLILESASTNQTSMYLCASSSGPSIFFGPGTRLTVL.

This clonotype showed up many times. The chain employs TRBV5-5 and TRBJ2-1; 8 nucleotides match TRBD1. Germline assignment: CDR1 SGHKS and CDR2 YYEKEE (reference sequence). V gave up 1 base and J gave up 5 bases; unmatched junction bases: 2. The CDR3 is 14 residues long. The CDR3 DNA follows: TGTGCCAGCAGCTTGTGGGACAGGCACAATGAGCAGTTCTTC. It translates to CASSLWDRHNEQFF. The full variable domain, rest sourced from reference TRBV5-5 and TRBJ2-1, is DAGVTQSPTHLIKTRGQQVTLRCSPISGHKSVSWYQQVLGQGPQFIFQYYEKEERGRGNFPDRFSARQFPNYSSELNVNALLLGDSALYLCASSLWDRHNEQFFGPGTRLTVL.

This clonotype was detected a few times. The V call is TRBV3-1, the J call TRBJ1-2; D may be TRBD1 (6 bases). The germline CDR1 and CDR2 sequences are LGHDT and YNNKEL (reference sequence). This CDR3 contains 15 residues. Deletions cut 4 bases from V and 3 bases from J, with 15 bases between. Here the CDR3 DNA reads TGTGCCAGCAGCCCGGGAGGGGGAGTACACTATGGCTACACCTTC. This sequence encodes CASSPGGGVHYGYTF. The full variable domain, rest sourced from reference TRBV3-1 and TRBJ1-2, is DTAVSQTPKYLVTQMGNDKSIKCEQNLGHDTMYWYKQDSKKFLKIMFSYNNKELIINETVPNRFSPKSPDKAHLNLHINSLELGDSAVYFCASSPGGGVHYGYTFGSGTRLTVV.

As regards this clonotype: This clone may be a read error of a much larger clone one base away. CDR3 loop: CASSLLPHTDSQYF. The CDR3 nucleotides read TGTGCCAGCAGTTTACTCCCCCACACAGATTCGCAGTATTTT. The chain has TRBV12-3 or TRBV12-4 and TRBJ2-3; D gene ambiguous. This CDR3 is built from 14 residues.

This clonotype was counted a few times. CDR3 bases: TGTGCCAGCTCAGATAATCCCTACGAGCAGTACGTC. It is translated as CASSDNPYEQYV. V usage is TRBV18 and J usage is TRBJ2-7, with D unresolved. This CDR3 region has 12 residues. Germline V gene sequence: CDR1 KGHSH, CDR2 LQKENI. V was trimmed by 5 bases and J by 2 bases, leaving 7 bases between them.

This clonotype was counted only a few times. The chain combines TRBV6-5 with TRBJ2-7; D remains ambiguous. The length of the CDR3 is 17 residues. Germline V gene data show CDR1 as MNHEY and CDR2 as SVGAGI. Trimming removed 0 bases from V and 3 bases from J, with 18 bases in between. CDR3 nucleotide sequence: TGTGCCAGCAGTTACTCCGGCCAGACCTTGTCGGGCTACGAGCAGTACTTC. Amino acids: CASSYSGQTLSGYEQYF.

This clonotype was seen ten or more times. The genes are TRBV7-9 and TRBJ2-1, with TRBD1 matching 7 bases. The length of the CDR3 is 13 residues. Trimming at V came to 5 bases and at J to 6 bases, leaving 4 bases not matched to a gene. Germline CDR1 and CDR2: SEHNR and FQNEAQ (reference sequence). The CDR3 sequence: CASSINRGNEQFF. CDR3 coding DNA: TGTGCCAGCAGCATAAACAGGGGCAATGAGCAGTTCTTC.

J is TRBJ2-7 and V is TRBV7-8; D gene uncertain. CDR3 length: 19 residues. CDR1 and CDR2 from the germline V gene are SGHVS and FQNEAQ. V was clipped by 2 bases and J by 4 bases, with 27 bases between them. CDR3 nucleotides: TGTGCCAGCAGCTTAAATATACTTAGCCGAACCACACTAAAATACGAGCAGTACTTC. Translation: CASSLNILSRTTLKYEQYF.

This clonotype was detected only a few times. V gene TRBV29-1 combines with J gene TRBJ2-5; TRBD1 agrees at 7 bases. The germline gives CDR1 SQVTM, CDR2 ANQGSEA. The CDR3 consists of 15 residues. The V gene end was trimmed by 5 bases and the J gene end by 1 base; junction bases not matched to a gene: 10. The CDR3 loop is CSVRLNRGPQETQYF. The CDR3 coding sequence is TGCAGCGTTAGACTAAACAGGGGACCCCAAGAGACCCAGTACTTC.

This chain uses TRBV5-1 with TRBJ1-1; 7 bases match TRBD1. J lost 1 base, V lost 3 bases, and 9 bases had no gene match. Germline assignment: CDR1 SGHRS and CDR2 YFSETQ. This CDR3 has 16 amino acids. The CDR3 loop reads CASSSPPTGKNTEAFF. The CDR3 DNA sequence: TGCGCCAGCAGCTCACCCCCGACAGGGAAGAACACTGAAGCTTTCTTT.

Concerning this clonotype itself: One junction end does not reproduce the germline sequence, and a read error may be involved. This chain joins TRBV4-2 and TRBJ2-1; perhaps D is TRBD1 or TRBD2 (6 bases each). CDR1 and CDR2 from the germline V gene are LGHNA and YNFKEQ. The CDR3 totals 12 residues. CDR3 DNA sequence: TGTGCCAGCAGCCAAGAAGGGGGGCAGTGGGCCTTC. Amino acid sequence: CASSQEGGQWAF.

This clonotype was detected ten times or more. The chain recombines TRBV20-1 with TRBJ2-3; D is undetermined. The length of the CDR3 is 11 residues. Trimming removed 3 bases at V and 5 bases at J, with 6 bases between. Germline lookup yields CDR1 DFQATT and CDR2 SNEGSKA (reference sequence). CDR3 protein: CSARYRDTQYF. The CDR3 region has the DNA TGCAGTGCTAGGTATCGAGATACGCAGTATTTT.

The sample holds many counts of this clonotype. The chain is built from TRBV29-1 and TRBJ2-1, with D maybe TRBD2 (5 bases). There are 15 residues in the CDR3. Trimming left V 2 bases short and J 0 bases short, with 11 bases between. CDR1 and CDR2 from the germline V gene are SQVTM and ANQGSEA. The DNA of the CDR3 is TGCAGCGTTGAAACAAGGCGGGCCTCCTACAATGAGCAGTTCTTC. It yields the protein CSVETRRASYNEQFF.

This clonotype appeared many times. The chain is built from TRBV27 and TRBJ2-1, with 11 bases identical to TRBD2. The CDR3 is made up of 16 amino acids. Trimming took 0 bases from V and 7 from J; bases not matched to a gene: 5. Germline CDR1 reads MNHEY; CDR2 reads SMNVEV (reference sequence). CDR3 sequence: CASSLSGGLAANEQFF. CDR3 nucleotides: TGTGCCAGCAGTTTATCGGGGGGACTAGCGGCGAATGAGCAGTTCTTC.

This clonotype was detected ten times or more. The chain has TRBV7-9 and TRBJ2-4; tentative D call: TRBD1 (5 bases). The CDR3 contains 13 residues. V shed 6 bases and J shed 1 base, with 7 bases lying between them. Germline values: CDR1 SEHNR, CDR2 FQNEAQ (reference sequence). CDR3 in DNA: TGTGCCAGCAGTGCAGGGGCCAAAAACATTCAGTACTTC. This codes for CASSAGAKNIQYF.

This clonotype was counted ten times or more. The chain uses TRBV3-1 and TRBJ2-5; TRBD2 agrees at 11 bases. From germline, CDR1 is LGHDT and CDR2 YNNKEL (reference sequence). After removal of 4 bases from V and 1 base from J, the junction contained 2 bases not matched to a gene. The CDR3 length is 15 residues. The DNA for the CDR3 is TGTGCCAGCAGCCTCGGGACTAGCGGCCAAGAGACCCAGTACTTC. It translates to CASSLGTSGQETQYF.